The next 10 T cell receptor beta chains were all read from a single sample in a study of T cell changes during pregnancy in multiple sclerosis. Produced via immunoSEQ multiplex PCR; TCRdb's table is partial and in-frame only. In the table there are approximately 100,000 clones, around 94% of which are singletons. The sample in question was peripheral blood, obtained in the second trimester of pregnancy. These receptors came from a female donor with multiple sclerosis, enrolled in a pregnancy study.

V and J are TRBV12-5 and TRBJ2-5, with 7 positions matching TRBD2. The junction had 12 bases not matched to a gene; V was cut back by 3 bases and J by 5 bases. This CDR3 is built from 16 residues. Germline CDR1 LGHNT, CDR2 FRNRAP. Here the CDR3 DNA reads TGTGCTAGTGGTTTTTACAGCGGGGCTAGGAGGGAGACCCAGTACTTC. It codes for CASGFYSGARRETQYF.

The gene calls are TRBV2 and TRBJ1-5; no firm D call. The CDR3 extends over 15 amino acids. V lost 1 base and J 3 bases, leaving 10 bases between the germline ends. Per germline, CDR1 SNHLY and CDR2 FYNNEI. CDR3 protein: CASSEGRVPNQPQHF. DNA of the CDR3: TGTGCCAGCAGTGAAGGCCGGGTTCCCAATCAGCCCCAGCATTTT. The full variable domain, with the rest looked up from reference TRBV2 and TRBJ1-5, is EPEVTQTPSHQVTQMGQEVILRCVPISNHLYFYWYRQILGQKVEFLVSFYNNEISEKSEIFDDQFSVERPDGSNFTLKIRSTKLEDSAMYFCASSEGRVPNQPQHFGDGTRLSIL.

This clone was seen a handful of times. V and J are TRBV28 and TRBJ1-1, with 7 positions matching TRBD1. Looked up from germline, CDR1 is MDHEN and CDR2 is SYDVKM. The CDR3 spans 15 residues. Unmatched junction bases numbered 10, after V lost 5 bases and J lost 4 bases. For the CDR3, the DNA is TGTGCCAGCAGTGGGGGACAGTCACTATTCACTGAAGCTTTCTTT. Its translation: CASSGGQSLFTEAFF.

The chain recombines TRBV6-5 with TRBJ2-3; a weak D match, TRBD2 (6 bases). Per the germline V gene, CDR1 is MNHEY and CDR2 is SVGAGI. V lost 3 bases, J lost 2 bases, and 12 bases lay in between. CDR3 length equals 15 residues. CDR3 bases: TGTGCCAGCAGTTATGGTAGCGGATACACAGATACGCAGTATTTT. Residues: CASSYGSGYTDTQYF.

The V and J genes are TRBV11-2 and TRBJ1-4, with D perhaps matching TRBD1 (6 bases). The CDR3 covers 15 residues. V lost 5 bases and J 6 bases, leaving 16 bases between the germline ends. Germline V lookup: CDR1 SGHAT, CDR2 FQNNGV. The CDR3 region has the DNA TGTGCCAGCAGCCCCCTGAGACAGGTTGATGAAAAACTGTTTTTT. Encoded protein: CASSPLRQVDEKLFF.

This chain connects TRBV19 to TRBJ2-6, with a possible D match to TRBD1 (5 bases). Trimming stripped 3 bases from V and 2 bases from J, with 17 bases between. CDR3 size: 18 residues. Germline V gives CDR1 LNHDA, CDR2 SQIVND (reference sequence). In nucleotides, the CDR3 is TGTGCCAGTAGTATTAATGGGGCTCTAGTAACTGGGGCCAACGTCCTGACTTTC. Translation gives CASSINGALVTGANVLTF.

The V gene is TRBV2, the J gene TRBJ1-5; 10 bases are shared with TRBD1. The CDR3 is made up of 15 amino acids. The V and J ends lost 10 bases and 3 bases, in that order; junction bases with no gene match: 9. Looked up from germline, CDR1 is SNHLY and CDR2 is FYNNEI. CDR3 loop: CATRQGASNNQPQHF. DNA for the CDR3: TGTGCCACCAGACAGGGGGCGTCAAACAATCAGCCCCAGCATTTT.

The rearrangement joins TRBV19 to TRBJ2-4, with D perhaps matching TRBD1 (6 bases). The CDR3 consists of 14 residues. CDR1 is LNHDA and CDR2 is SQIVND in the germline V gene (reference sequence). Trimming shortened V by 3 bases and J by 6 bases, and 12 bases separated the two germline ends. In nucleotides, the CDR3 is TGTGCCAGTAGTATTGCAGGCAGGGGAAACATTCAGTACTTC. Its translation: CASSIAGRGNIQYF.

The table lists this clone with a count of one. The V call is TRBV11-2, the J call TRBJ1-4; D may be TRBD1 (5 bases). The CDR3 sequence is 13 residues long. CDR1 and CDR2 (germline): SGHAT, FQNNGV. Trimming took 0 bases from V and 9 from J, leaving 8 bases between them. The DNA for the CDR3 is TGTGCCAGCAGCTTAGATAAGGGGCAAAAACTGTTTTTT. Translating gives CASSLDKGQKLFF. The whole variable domain, remainder taken from reference TRBV11-2 and TRBJ1-4, is EAGVAQSPRYKIIEKRQSVAFWCNPISGHATLYWYQQILGQGPKLLIQFQNNGVVDDSQLPKDRFSAERLKGVDSTLKIQPAKLEDSAVYLCASSLDKGQKLFFGSGTQLSVL.

The chain links TRBV7-8 to TRBJ1-5; TRBD1 aligns across 8 bases. The length of the CDR3 is 16 residues. With V trimmed by 7 bases and J by 7 bases, 15 bases remained unmatched. Germline CDR1 is SGHVS and CDR2 is FQNEAQ. CDR3 DNA sequence: TGTGCCAGCACCCTAATGGGCCAGGGGGCCGGGCAGCCCCAGCATTTT. Protein: CASTLMGQGAGQPQHF.